These T cell receptor beta chains were read from a single sample in a study of blood T cell repertoires in COVID-19. Libraries were prepared by immunoSEQ multiplex PCR; TCRdb keeps only in-frame clonotypes and omits some of them. This sample has over 350,000 clones, with over 75% found just once. The sequenced material came from PBMCs or T cells enriched from blood (not recorded which). These receptors originate from a woman in her 30s with acute COVID-19. Each CDR3 is given with its conserved first and last residue. D genes are given only for firm matches. Expanded clones get a size class; other rows say once, few or many, or leave the size out.

D gene	V gene	clone size	J gene	CDR3 protein	CDR3 DNA
TRBD1	TRBV5-1	once	TRBJ2-7	CASSSTTGGDEQYF	TGCGCCAGCAGCTCAACGACAGGGGGGGACGAGCAGTACTTC
.	TRBV21-1	.	TRBJ1-6	CASSKEGTEGDNSPLHF	TGTGCCAGCAGCAAGGAAGGGACAGAAGGGGATAATTCACCCCTCCACTTT
.	TRBV5-5	.	TRBJ2-7	CASSLKGRSYEQYF	TGTGCCAGCAGCTTGAAGGGGAGGTCCTACGAGCAGTACTTC
.	TRBV20-1	.	TRBJ1-4	CSGQGNEKLFF	TGCAGTGGGCAGGGAAACGAAAAACTGTTTTTT
.	TRBV27	.	TRBJ2-3	CASSQYWTDTQYF	TGTGCCAGCAGCCAGTATTGGACAGATACGCAGTATTTT
.	TRBV2	.	TRBJ1-1	CASRRQVTNTEAFF	TGTGCCAGCAGGAGACAGGTTACGAACACTGAAGCTTTCTTT
.	TRBV7-2	.	TRBJ2-2	CASSLPGSGELFF	TGTGCCAGCAGCTTACCAGGGTCCGGGGAGCTGTTTTTT
.	TRBV5-4	.	TRBJ1-2	CASSLAPGIGGYTF	TGTGCCAGCAGCTTGGCCCCCGGGATAGGCGGCTACACCTTC
TRBD2	TRBV12-5	.	TRBJ2-2	CASGPGLAGDLTGELFF	TGTGCTAGTGGTCCGGGACTAGCGGGGGACCTCACCGGGGAGCTGTTTTTT
TRBD1	TRBV19	.	TRBJ2-2	CASSIWGTGTNTGELFF	TGTGCCAGTAGTATTTGGGGGACAGGGACGAACACCGGGGAGCTGTTTTTT
.	TRBV30	.	TRBJ1-2	CAWSRDQGYTF	TGTGCCTGGAGTAGGGATCAGGGTTACACCTTC
.	TRBV10-2	.	TRBJ2-3	CASSESAAGPDTQYF	TGCGCCAGCAGTGAGTCGGCGGCGGGGCCAGATACGCAGTATTTT
.	TRBV5-8	.	TRBJ1-2	CASSLVTGGDGYTF	TGTGCCAGCAGCTTGGTAACAGGAGGGGATGGCTACACCTTC
.	TRBV4-3	.	TRBJ2-2	CASSQSLRTGELFF	TGCGCCAGCAGCCAGTCCCTCCGCACCGGGGAGCTGTTTTTT
.	TRBV24-1	.	TRBJ2-2	CATSDPGTGPNTGELFF	TGTGCCACCAGTGACCCTGGGACTGGACCAAACACCGGGGAGCTGTTTTTT
.	TRBV11-1	.	TRBJ2-7	CASSLARGDSLYEQYF	TGTGCCAGCAGCTTAGCGCGGGGGGACAGTCTCTACGAGCAGTACTTC
TRBD1	TRBV5-1	.	TRBJ1-6	CASSPRTGGVNSPLHF	TGCGCCAGCAGCCCCAGGACAGGGGGAGTGAATTCACCCCTCCACTTT
.	TRBV7-9	.	TRBJ2-3	CASSLASGVNHSPDTQYF	TGTGCCAGCAGCTTAGCGTCAGGGGTTAATCATTCCCCAGATACGCAGTATTTT
.	TRBV25-1	.	TRBJ1-1	CASSDPGTEAFF	TGTGCCAGCAGTGACCCCGGGACTGAAGCTTTCTTT
TRBD1	TRBV7-8	once	TRBJ2-7	CASSLGTGGFYEQYF	TGTGCCAGCAGCCTAGGGACAGGGGGCTTCTACGAGCAGTACTTC
.	TRBV5-1	.	TRBJ2-1	CASSLGSGYNEQFF	TGCGCCAGCAGCTTGGGGTCCGGCTACAATGAGCAGTTCTTC
.	TRBV19	.	TRBJ1-1	CASSNLGWEAFF	TGTGCCAGTAGCAACCTCGGGTGGGAAGCTTTCTTT
.	TRBV20-1	.	TRBJ1-1	CGYRVATEAFF	TGCGGCTACAGGGTTGCTACTGAAGCTTTCTTT
.	TRBV25-1	.	TRBJ1-2	CASSERQGYGYTF	TGTGCCAGCAGTGAACGCCAGGGCTATGGCTACACCTTC
.	TRBV4-3	.	TRBJ2-5	CASSPSVWETQYF	TGCGCCAGCAGCCCCTCAGTATGGGAGACCCAGTACTTC
.	TRBV5-1	.	TRBJ2-2	CASSPGLYTGELFF	TGCGCCAGCAGCCCGGGACTTTACACCGGGGAGCTGTTTTTT
.	TRBV18	.	TRBJ2-3	CASSPWSGYTDTQYF	TGTGCCAGCTCACCATGGTCAGGGTACACAGATACGCAGTATTTT
.	TRBV18	once	TRBJ1-4	CASSPGLKEKLFF	TGTGCCAGCTCACCAGGACTCAAAGAAAAACTGTTTTTT
TRBD1	TRBV19	.	TRBJ1-4	CASSSRQGTNEKLFF	TGTGCCAGTAGTTCTCGACAGGGCACTAATGAAAAACTGTTTTTT
.	TRBV15	once	TRBJ1-5	CATSRDLAGRSNQPQHF	TGTGCCACCAGCAGAGATCTTGCGGGTCGTAGCAATCAGCCCCAGCATTTT
.	TRBV6-5	.	TRBJ1-3	CASSYYGAGNTIYF	TGTGCCAGCAGTTATTACGGGGCTGGAAACACCATATATTTT
TRBD2	TRBV5-1	.	TRBJ2-2	CASSGAPGLNTGELFF	TGCGCCAGCAGCGGAGCCCCGGGACTAAACACCGGGGAGCTGTTTTTT
TRBD1	TRBV5-1	few	TRBJ2-2	CASSLQGVGTGELFF	TGCGCCAGCAGCTTGCAGGGGGTAGGGACCGGGGAGCTGTTTTTT
TRBD2	TRBV7-8	.	TRBJ2-1	CASSSRVAGVYEQFF	TGTGCCAGCAGCTCGCGGGTAGCGGGGGTCTATGAGCAGTTCTTC
TRBD2	TRBV6-5	.	TRBJ2-1	CASSYLRGVYNEQFF	TGTGCCAGCAGTTACCTGCGGGGGGTCTACAATGAGCAGTTCTTC
.	TRBV29-1	.	TRBJ1-4	CSVRTGSTNEKLFF	TGCAGCGTTCGTACAGGGTCGACTAATGAAAAACTGTTTTTT
.	TRBV5-1	.	TRBJ2-7	CASSYQGKYEQYF	TGCGCCAGCAGCTATCAGGGGAAGTACGAGCAGTACTTC
TRBD2	TRBV9	.	TRBJ2-2	CASSVGPGLAGGNTGELFF	TGTGCCAGCAGCGTAGGCCCCGGACTAGCGGGGGGGAACACCGGGGAGCTGTTTTTT
TRBD1	TRBV6-5	once	TRBJ1-5	CASSSSDRVFQPQHF	TGTGCCAGCAGTTCATCGGACAGGGTGTTTCAGCCCCAGCATTTT
TRBD2	TRBV3-1/TRBV3-2	.	TRBJ2-1	CASRDGGAGYNEQFF	TGTGCCAGCAGGGACGGGGGGGCCGGATACAATGAGCAGTTCTTC
.	TRBV7-8	.	TRBJ1-4	CASSLREAMGEKLFF	TGTGCCAGCAGCTTAAGGGAGGCGATGGGGGAAAAACTGTTTTTT
TRBD1	TRBV7-3	.	TRBJ1-2	CASSPRQGTGYGYTF	TGTGCCAGCAGCCCGCGACAGGGAACAGGCTATGGCTACACCTTC
.	TRBV19	.	TRBJ1-2	CASSMGRGFYGYTF	TGTGCCAGTAGTATGGGCCGTGGATTCTATGGCTACACCTTC
TRBD1	TRBV24-1	.	TRBJ1-2	CATSDPTGGVGYTF	TGTGCCACCAGTGACCCGACAGGGGGCGTCGGCTACACCTTC
.	TRBV15	.	TRBJ2-1	CATSSEGYNEQFF	TGTGCCACCAGCAGCGAGGGCTACAATGAGCAGTTCTTC
.	TRBV19	.	TRBJ1-6	CASSMAPGSSYNSPLHF	TGTGCCAGTAGTATGGCCCCCGGGAGCTCCTATAATTCACCCCTCCACTTT
.	TRBV9	.	TRBJ1-2	CASSVDTNYGYTF	TGTGCCAGCAGCGTTGACACAAACTATGGCTACACCTTC
TRBD2	TRBV7-8	.	TRBJ2-3	CASSLLVAGGTDTQYF	TGTGCCAGCAGCCTCTTGGTAGCGGGGGGCACAGATACGCAGTATTTT